This TCR beta chain appears in the sequencing data of a study of shared clonotypes between healthy human individuals. The study's findings and limits: The naive CD4 repertoires of a handful of donors were compared, and roughly 5% of clonotypes were shared.

Measured with immunoSEQ multiplex PCR; TCRdb has only the in-frame clones, and not every one. Of about 2.4 million clones listed, 90% to 95% are singletons. The CDR3 is 16 residues long. V lost 7 bases to trimming and J lost 0 bases; unmatched junction nucleotides: 4. Germline lookup yields CDR1 ENHRY and CDR2 SYGVKD. The healthy adult donors were HIV-negative and reported no recent acute infections or vaccinations. Naive CD4+ cells were CD45RA-selected; the remaining cells were memory. Of note for this clone: Its antigen is not known.

The source is a young man in good health. Some clones in this sample may be carry-over from other donors' samples. The V call is TRBV10-3, the J call TRBJ2-1, with 12 bases fitting TRBD2. The specimen sequenced was naive CD4+ T cells from PBMCs. Documented subset: CD45RA+ positively selected. The DNA of the CDR3 is TGTGCCATCACCTCGACTAGCGGGAGCTCCTACAATGAGCAGTTCTTC. Its translation is CAITSTSGSSYNEQFF.